A single sample is the source of the 10 T cell receptor beta chains below, sequenced in a study of T cells after yellow fever vaccination. TCRdb fed the 5' RACE reads into MiXCR, producing one record per CDR3 protein. Among roughly 400,000 distinct CDR3 sequences listed, 18% were seen once. Specimen: PBMCs, collected before the yellow fever booster vaccination. Receptor source: a man aged 18 to 30 who received the YFV17D yellow fever vaccine.

The chain combines TRBV19 with TRBJ1-4, with 9 positions matching TRBD1. Germline loops: CDR1 LNHDA, CDR2 SQIVND (reference sequence). The CDR3 spans 14 residues. V shed 3 bases, J shed 8 bases, and the junction held 4 bases outside the gene matches. The CDR3, as DNA: TGTGCCAGTAGTATGGGACAGGGCTGGGAAAAACTGTTTTTT. Translated: CASSMGQGWEKLFF.

As regards this clonotype: A junction boundary mismatches the germline segment, possibly from a read error. The J gene is TRBJ1-1, the V gene TRBV18, with D unresolved. The germline V gene encodes CDR1 KGHSH and CDR2 LQKENI. The CDR3 contains 13 residues. The CDR3 DNA sequence: TGTGCCAGCTCACCAGGGGAGACGTACCCTTTTTCGTTT. It is translated as CASSPGETYPFSF.

CDR3 region: CASSLGSGTVTYEQYF. In DNA, the CDR3 is TGTGCCAGCAGCTTAGGGTCTGGGACGGTTACCTACGAGCAGTACTTC. V and J are TRBV7-8 and TRBJ2-7; D is perhaps TRBD1 or TRBD2 (5 bases each). The V gene lost 1 base and the J gene lost 2 bases, with 15 bases spanning the gap. Germline V lookup: CDR1 SGHVS, CDR2 FQNEAQ. This CDR3 is built from 16 residues.

The sample holds a few counts of this clonotype. The rearrangement joins TRBV9 to TRBJ2-3; tentatively, D is TRBD2 (6 bases). This CDR3 has 14 amino acids. V shed 0 bases and J shed 8 bases, with 13 bases lying between them. CDR1 and CDR2 (germline): SGDLS, YYNGEE. CDR3 sequence: CASSVGHPEGTQYF. The CDR3 DNA is TGTGCCAGCAGCGTAGGGCATCCGGAGGGTACGCAGTATTTT.

This clonotype appeared a few times. J is TRBJ1-2 and V is TRBV19, with D possibly matching TRBD1 (6 bases). The CDR3 is made up of 12 amino acids. Germline V gives CDR1 LNHDA, CDR2 SQIVND (reference sequence). The V gene lost 10 bases and the J gene lost 8 bases, with 17 bases spanning the gap. The CDR3, as DNA: TGTGCCATCCTGAGGGGGGCAGGAGGCTACACCTTC. Protein sequence: CAILRGAGGYTF. Filled out from reference TRBV19 and TRBJ1-2, the complete variable domain reads DGGITQSPKYLFRKEGQNVTLSCEQNLNHDAMYWYRQDPGQGLRLIYYSQIVNDFQKGDIAEGYSVSREKKESFPLTVTSAQKNPTAFYLCAILRGAGGYTFGSGTRLTVV.

The chain links TRBV20-1 to TRBJ2-5; a possible D gene is TRBD2 (6 bases). CDR1 DFQATT and CDR2 SNEGSKA come from the germline V gene (reference sequence). V was clipped by 3 bases and J by 2 bases, with 13 bases between them. The CDR3 is 14 residues long. The CDR3 is CSASDPGLQETQYF. Written as DNA, the CDR3 is TGCAGTGCTAGCGATCCGGGACTGCAAGAGACCCAGTACTTC.

This clonotype was seen a handful of times. One end of the junction is discordant with germline, which a read error may explain. The J gene is TRBJ2-1, the V gene TRBV9; 8 nucleotides agree with TRBD2. CDR1 is SGDLS and CDR2 is YYNGEE in the germline V gene. The CDR3 loop spans 16 amino acids. CDR3 residues: CASCVGGGTSYNEQFF. The CDR3 DNA reads as TGTGCCAGCTGCGTCGGCGGGGGGACCTCCTACAATGAGCAGTTCTTC.

This clonotype was seen only a few times. The genes are TRBV7-9 and TRBJ2-1; 8 nucleotides agree with TRBD1. The CDR3 contains 15 residues. V dropped 6 bases and J dropped 3; count of bases not matched to a gene: 7. The V gene's germline CDR1 is SEHNR and CDR2 FQNEAQ (reference sequence). The CDR3 here is CASSSDRVHYNEQFF. The CDR3 bases are TGTGCCAGCAGTTCGGACAGGGTTCACTACAATGAGCAGTTCTTC.

V is TRBV7-9 and J is TRBJ1-6, with D uncertain. V was pared by 5 bases and J by 9 bases, with 8 bases between. This CDR3 has 12 amino acids. Per the germline V gene, CDR1 is SEHNR and CDR2 is FQNEAQ (reference sequence). This CDR3 reads CASSALVSPLHF. Written as DNA, the CDR3 is TGTGCCAGCAGCGCCTTGGTTTCACCCCTCCACTTT.

The table lists this clonotype with a few counts. The chain links TRBV19 to TRBJ1-1; D is undetermined. Trimming left V 3 bases short and J 3 bases short, with 20 bases between. In germline, CDR1 is LNHDA, CDR2 SQIVND (reference sequence). This CDR3 has 17 residues. CDR3 amino acids: CASSILPNLPGHTEAFF. The CDR3 nucleotides are TGTGCCAGTAGTATCTTGCCGAACCTACCGGGCCACACTGAAGCTTTCTTT.